Presented here are 15 T cell receptor beta chains from one specimen sequenced in a study of cytomegalovirus exposure and HLA in healthy donors. Use of 60 Vbeta and 13 Jbeta primers characterized the PCR. Sequencing was performed with immunoSEQ multiplex PCR; in TCRdb, only in-frame clones are kept and a portion is missing. The table records around 180,000 clones, 81% of them present only once. The sequenced sample was PBMCs. The origin of the receptors is a woman under 30 in good health and CMV-seropositive.

The chain uses TRBV7-9 and TRBJ2-3; D may be TRBD2 (5 bases). Germline V gives CDR1 SEHNR, CDR2 FQNEAQ (reference sequence). CDR3 size: 16 residues. The germline V and J ends were trimmed by 3 bases and 1 base, with 14 bases remaining between them. This CDR3 is CASSFATPRGTDTQYF. The CDR3 DNA reads TGTGCCAGCAGCTTCGCGACTCCGAGGGGCACAGATACGCAGTATTTT.

The rearrangement uses TRBV27 and TRBJ2-2; 8 bases fit TRBD2. J lost 5 bases, V lost 0 bases, and 11 bases had no gene match. From germline, CDR1 is MNHEY and CDR2 SMNVEV (reference sequence). The CDR3 totals 18 residues. CDR3 sequence: CASSLSPGGLGRTGELFF. The DNA of the CDR3 is TGTGCCAGCAGTTTATCACCGGGGGGGCTAGGGAGAACCGGGGAGCTGTTTTTT.

The chain carries TRBV7-9 and TRBJ1-6; D gene uncertain. Germline CDR1 is SEHNR and CDR2 is FQNEAQ (reference sequence). The V and J ends lost 7 bases and 6 bases respectively, with 16 bases between them. The CDR3 loop spans 15 amino acids. CDR3 loop: CASNVGEGSNSPLHF. DNA for the CDR3: TGTGCCAGCAATGTCGGGGAAGGGTCTAATTCACCCCTCCACTTT.

In its sample, this clone was seen a few times. The genes are TRBV9 and TRBJ2-7; the match to TRBD2 covers 8 bases. CDR3 size: 14 residues. V trimming: 2 bases; J trimming: 5 bases; junction bases outside the gene matches: 6. Germline V gene data show CDR1 as SGDLS and CDR2 as YYNGEE. DNA for the CDR3: TGTGCCAGCAGCGTGAGCGGGGGTGAAGACGAGCAGTACGTC. It is translated as CASSVSGGEDEQYV.

In this sample, this clone turned up once. This chain links TRBV11-2 with TRBJ2-3, with 9 positions matching TRBD2. The germline gives CDR1 SGHAT, CDR2 FQNNGV. The V segment lost 3 bases and the J segment 4 bases; nucleotides outside the gene matches: 8. The CDR3 length is 16 residues. The CDR3 DNA reads as TGTGCCAGCAGCTTTGGTGCGGGGGGGTTGCCAGATACGCAGTATTTT. It specifies CASSFGAGGLPDTQYF.

This clone has only one observation. This chain uses TRBV27 with TRBJ1-2; no definite D call. This CDR3 is 14 amino acids long. Germline CDR1 is MNHEY and CDR2 is SMNVEV (reference sequence). The V gene lost 0 bases and the J gene lost 3 bases, with 8 bases spanning the gap. For the CDR3, the DNA is TGTGCCAGCAGTTTATCAAACAGTTACTATGGCTACACCTTC. Residues: CASSLSNSYYGYTF.

The rearrangement links TRBV9 to TRBJ1-6; weak D call: TRBD1 (6 bases). CDR1 and CDR2 (germline): SGDLS, YYNGEE. CDR3 length: 13 residues. Trimming took 3 bases from V and 10 from J, leaving 11 bases between them. The CDR3 here is CASSEGGGSPLHF. The CDR3 DNA reads as TGTGCCAGCAGCGAGGGGGGAGGGTCACCCCTCCACTTT.

As regards this clone: At the DNA level, this CDR3 is encoded by other sequences in the same sample as well. The chain links TRBV6-1 to TRBJ1-1; D possibly corresponds to TRBD1 (5 bases). CDR1 MNHNS and CDR2 SASEGT come from the germline V gene. This CDR3 has 13 amino acids. Deletions cut 2 bases from V and 5 bases from J, with 9 bases between. DNA for the CDR3: TGTGCCAGCAGTGAACAGGGAGGAACTGAAGCTTTCTTT. Translation gives CASSEQGGTEAFF.

The rearrangement joins TRBV6-1 to TRBJ2-7; maybe TRBD1 (6 bases). This CDR3 is 11 amino acids long. The V end was cut by 4 bases, the J end by 10 bases, with 11 bases between. CDR1 is MNHNS and CDR2 is SASEGT in the germline V gene. CDR3 in DNA: TGTGCCAGCAGTGTGGACAGACCACAGTACTTC. Residues: CASSVDRPQYF.

Notes on this clone: Distinct nucleotide sequences in the sample also encode this CDR3. The chain combines TRBV30 with TRBJ1-6, with TRBD1 identical over 7 bases. The CDR3 has 13 residues. Trimming cost V 3 bases and J 6 bases; bases outside gene matches: 2. Germline V lookup: CDR1 GTSNPN, CDR2 SVGIG (reference sequence). Here the CDR3 DNA reads TGTGCCTGGAGACAGGGGATTAATTCACCCCTCCACTTT. Protein product: CAWRQGINSPLHF.

This clone was detected a few times. This chain joins TRBV19 and TRBJ2-1; 8 bases are a match to TRBD1. The V and J ends lost 7 bases and 6 bases, in that order; junction bases with no gene match: 8. Germline V gene lookup returns CDR1 LNHDA and CDR2 SQIVND (reference sequence). The CDR3 extends over 14 amino acids. CDR3 nucleotides: TGTGCCAGTACGGGACAGGAGATGAGCAATGAGCAGTTCTTC. Its translation: CASTGQEMSNEQFF.

The CDR3 here is CASSRGWGGDQFF. The CDR3 DNA follows: TGTGCCAGCAGTCGAGGATGGGGGGGGGATCAGTTCTTC. The V and J genes are TRBV28 and TRBJ2-1; 7 bases are a match to TRBD2. Trimming took 5 bases from V and 13 from J; bases not matched to a gene: 11. The CDR3 runs to 13 residues. CDR1 is MDHEN and CDR2 is SYDVKM in the germline V gene. Based on the CDR3 plus reference TRBV28 and TRBJ2-1, the full variable domain is DVKVTQSSRYLVKRTGEKVFLECVQDMDHENMFWYRQDPGLGLRLIYFSYDVKMKEKGDIPEGYSVSREKKERFSLILESASTNQTSMYLCASSRGWGGDQFFGPGTRLTVL.

In DNA form, the CDR3 reads TGTGCCAGCAGCTTAGATCTCCACGAGCAGTACTTC. Translated, it gives CASSLDLHEQYF. This sequence joins TRBV11-2 and TRBJ2-7; unclear D gene. The germline V gene has CDR1 SGHAT and CDR2 FQNNGV. V lost 0 bases and J lost 5, with 5 bases in between. CDR3 length equals 12 residues.

The chain has TRBV27 and TRBJ2-4; 14 nucleotides agree with TRBD2. The CDR3 totals 19 residues. Germline V CDR1 and CDR2: MNHEY, SMNVEV (reference sequence). Trimming took 5 bases from V and 0 from J; bases not matched to a gene: 9. The CDR3 DNA sequence: TGTGCCAGCAGTATGGGACTAGCGGGGGCCTCATTAGCCAAAAACATTCAGTACTTC. Its protein is CASSMGLAGASLAKNIQYF.

V usage is TRBV11-2 and J usage is TRBJ1-2, with TRBD1 identical over 7 bases. CDR3 length: 14 amino acids. CDR1 SGHAT and CDR2 FQNNGV come from the germline V gene. V shed 5 bases, J shed 2 bases, and the junction held 5 bases outside the gene matches. CDR3 region: CASSRTQGNYGYTF. The DNA of the CDR3 is TGTGCCAGCAGCCGAACACAGGGGAACTATGGCTACACCTTC.